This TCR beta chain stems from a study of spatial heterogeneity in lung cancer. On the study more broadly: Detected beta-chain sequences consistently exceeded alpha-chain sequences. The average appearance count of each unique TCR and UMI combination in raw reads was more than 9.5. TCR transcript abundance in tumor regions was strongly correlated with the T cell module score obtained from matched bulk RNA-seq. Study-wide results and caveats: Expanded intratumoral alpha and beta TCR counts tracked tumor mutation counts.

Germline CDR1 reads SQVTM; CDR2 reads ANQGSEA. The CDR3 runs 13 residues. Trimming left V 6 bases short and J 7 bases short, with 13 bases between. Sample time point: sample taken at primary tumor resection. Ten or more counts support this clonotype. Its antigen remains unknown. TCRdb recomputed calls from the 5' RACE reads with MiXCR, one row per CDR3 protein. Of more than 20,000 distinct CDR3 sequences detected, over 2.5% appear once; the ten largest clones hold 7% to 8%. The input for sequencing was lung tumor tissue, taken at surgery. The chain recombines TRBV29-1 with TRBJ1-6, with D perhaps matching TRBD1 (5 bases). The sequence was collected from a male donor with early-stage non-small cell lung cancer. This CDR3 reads CSVRQGENSPLHF. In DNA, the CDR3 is TGCAGCGTACGTCAGGGCGAGAATTCACCCCTCCACTTT.